The 21 T cell receptor beta chains given below trace back to one sample, sequenced in a study of shared clonotypes between healthy human individuals. Here immunoSEQ multiplex PCR was the method, and the copy in TCRdb shows in-frame clones only, minus some. The repertoire holds about 2.3 million clones, with around 90% as singletons. The sequencing sample was made of naive CD4+ T cells from PBMCs. Stated subset: CD45RA+ positively selected. The source is a man younger than 35 in good health. Some clones in this sample may be carry-over from other donors' samples.

The DNA for the CDR3 is TGCGCCAGCAGCTGGGGACTAGCGGGAGATGGGGGCTCCTACAATGAGCAGTTCTTC. Translated, it gives CASSWGLAGDGGSYNEQFF. The V and J genes are TRBV5-1 and TRBJ2-1; 14 nucleotides align to TRBD2. The CDR3 is made up of 19 amino acids. V dropped 3 bases and J dropped 0; count of bases not matched to a gene: 8. Germline V gene data show CDR1 as SGHRS and CDR2 as YFSETQ.

This clone was counted a single time. The chain couples TRBV6-5 to TRBJ1-4, with unresolved D. This CDR3 is built from 12 residues. From germline, CDR1 is MNHEY and CDR2 SVGAGI. The V end was cut by 5 bases, the J end by 12 bases, with 13 bases between. CDR3 coding DNA: TGTGCCAGCAGTCCCACATCGGTTGAACTGTTTTTT. Protein sequence: CASSPTSVELFF.

V is TRBV4-1 and J is TRBJ2-5; D tentatively reads TRBD1 or TRBD2 (6 bases each). The CDR3 consists of 15 residues. V lost 0 bases and J lost 6, with 14 bases in between. Germline V gene data show CDR1 as MGHRA and CDR2 as YSYEKL. The DNA of the CDR3 is TGCGCCAGCAGCCAAGATATTAGCGGACAGAAGACCCAGTACTTC. This translates into CASSQDISGQKTQYF.

The chain links TRBV6-5 to TRBJ1-3; no clear D gene. This CDR3 region has 15 residues. The ends were cut back, 2 bases at V and 0 bases at J, with 8 bases in the middle. Looked up from germline, CDR1 is MNHEY and CDR2 is SVGAGI. The chain's CDR3 is CASSYGRDSGNTIYF. Here the CDR3 DNA reads TGTGCCAGCAGTTACGGGCGGGACTCTGGAAACACCATATATTTT.

The rearrangement links TRBV6-6 to TRBJ2-4; possible D gene TRBD1, 6 bases. V was shortened by 4 bases and J by 7 bases, with 14 bases between the two germline ends. This CDR3 region has 14 residues. CDR1 and CDR2 from the germline V gene are MNHNY and SVGAGI (reference sequence). The CDR3 sequence is CASSWPGQPNIQYF. In DNA, the CDR3 is TGTGCCAGCAGTTGGCCCGGACAGCCGAACATTCAGTACTTC.

The rearrangement links TRBV28 to TRBJ1-5, with a tentative D call TRBD1 (5 bases). The CDR3 has 15 amino acids. CDR1 is MDHEN, CDR2 SYDVKM, per germline. Trimming cost V 6 bases and J 7 bases, with 19 bases left between them. CDR3 nucleotides: TGTGCCAGCAGCCCAGAGGCAGGGAACGGGCAGCCCCAGCATTTT. This sequence encodes CASSPEAGNGQPQHF.

This chain uses TRBV18 with TRBJ1-5; D not certain. This CDR3 comprises 13 residues. Deletions cut 1 base from V and 10 bases from J, with 11 bases between. Germline values: CDR1 KGHSH, CDR2 LQKENI. The CDR3 is CASSPLANEPQHF. The CDR3 bases are TGTGCCAGCTCACCACTGGCTAACGAACCCCAGCATTTT.

The V call is TRBV18, the J call TRBJ2-2; D perhaps matches TRBD2 (5 bases). The length of the CDR3 is 15 residues. Germline V gene data show CDR1 as KGHSH and CDR2 as LQKENI. The germline V and J ends were trimmed by 3 bases and 7 bases, with 15 bases remaining between them. The CDR3, as DNA: TGTGCCAGCTCACCGGACGGGGTTGAGGTCGGGGAGCTGTTTTTT. It is translated as CASSPDGVEVGELFF.

The chain has TRBV2 and TRBJ1-1; tentative D call: TRBD1 (5 bases). CDR1 and CDR2 (germline): SNHLY, FYNNEI. The length of the CDR3 is 15 residues. Trimming removed 1 base at V and 4 bases at J, with 13 bases between. The CDR3 protein is CASSEVAGRVTEAFF. In nucleotides, the CDR3 is TGTGCCAGCAGTGAAGTGGCAGGGAGGGTCACTGAAGCTTTCTTT.

The genes are TRBV5-4 and TRBJ2-1, with TRBD2 matching 12 bases. The CDR3 totals 18 residues. CDR1 and CDR2 from the germline V gene are SGHNT and YYREEE (reference sequence). The V gene end was trimmed by 3 bases and the J gene end by 2 bases; junction bases not matched to a gene: 9. The CDR3 protein is CASSWTGLAGAPYNEQFF. The CDR3 DNA follows: TGTGCCAGCAGCTGGACGGGACTAGCGGGCGCCCCCTACAATGAGCAGTTCTTC.

Comment on this clone: This same CDR3 is encoded by further DNA sequences in the sample. The gene calls are TRBV6-5 and TRBJ1-4; D is uncertain. Germline V CDR1 and CDR2: MNHEY, SVGAGI. V lost 0 bases and J 0 bases, leaving 5 bases between the germline ends. The CDR3 covers 15 residues. The CDR3 DNA follows: TGTGCCAGCAGTTACTCCCGAGCAACTAATGAAAAACTGTTTTTT. Protein: CASSYSRATNEKLFF.

The genes are TRBV10-3 and TRBJ2-1, with unresolved D. Germline V lookup: CDR1 ENHRY, CDR2 SYGVKD. The V gene lost 3 bases and the J gene lost 0 bases, with 12 bases spanning the gap. The CDR3 is made up of 16 amino acids. The CDR3 sequence is CAISEISWSSYNEQFF. CDR3 DNA: TGTGCCATCAGTGAAATCTCCTGGAGCTCCTACAATGAGCAGTTCTTC.

This clone was seen a few times. The genes are TRBV28 and TRBJ1-1; D unresolved. The CDR3 sequence is 12 residues long. V was trimmed by 10 bases and J by 0 bases, leaving 9 bases between them. CDR1 is MDHEN, CDR2 SYDVKM, per germline. CDR3 sequence reads: CATYRLNTEAFF. As DNA, the CDR3 is TGTGCCACGTACCGGTTGAACACTGAAGCTTTCTTT.

The sample holds a few counts of this clone. This chain links TRBV27 with TRBJ1-1; D call uncertain. From germline, CDR1 is MNHEY and CDR2 SMNVEV (reference sequence). The CDR3 is made up of 15 amino acids. Trimming took off 5 bases at V and 1 base at J, with 14 bases between the two ends. CDR3 bases: TGTGCCAGCAGTCCGATTATGCCGGGGAACACTGAAGCTTTCTTT. It specifies CASSPIMPGNTEAFF.

This chain connects TRBV27 to TRBJ1-2; 8 positions match TRBD1. The V gene's germline CDR1 is MNHEY and CDR2 SMNVEV (reference sequence). The trim removed 2 bases at V and 8 bases at J, leaving 4 bases unmatched. The CDR3 is 13 residues long. CDR3 DNA: TGTGCCAGCAGTTTACAGGGGGCAAACGGCTACACCTTC. Translated: CASSLQGANGYTF.

This chain joins TRBV5-5 and TRBJ1-5; D is unclear. Germline CDR1 and CDR2: SGHKS and YYEKEE (reference sequence). This CDR3 has 13 residues. CDR3 in amino acids: CGLVGRSNQPQHF. The CDR3 DNA follows: TGTGGGCTCGTGGGCCGAAGCAATCAGCCCCAGCATTTT.

The chain combines TRBV2 with TRBJ2-7, with TRBD2 matching 12 bases. Looked up from germline, CDR1 is SNHLY and CDR2 is FYNNEI. Trimming at V came to 6 bases and at J to 3 bases, leaving 9 bases not matched to a gene. This CDR3 region has 16 residues. The chain's CDR3 is CASREKGLAGRYEQYF. CDR3 bases: TGTGCCAGCAGGGAAAAGGGACTAGCGGGCCGCTACGAGCAGTACTTC.

The chain couples TRBV29-1 to TRBJ1-1; D is uncertain. The germline V gene has CDR1 SQVTM and CDR2 ANQGSEA. Trimming shortened V by 6 bases and J by 10 bases, and 18 bases separated the two germline ends. The CDR3 runs 12 residues. CDR3 residues: CSVLRVNGLAFF. The CDR3 nucleotides are TGCAGCGTCCTAAGGGTGAATGGTTTAGCTTTCTTT. The whole variable domain, filled in from reference TRBV29-1 and TRBJ1-1, reads SAVISQKPSRDICQRGTSLTIQCQVDSQVTMMFWYRQQPGQSLTLIATANQGSEATYESGFVIDKFPISRPNLTFSTLTVSNMSPEDSSIYLCSVLRVNGLAFFGQGTRLTVV.

V and J are TRBV10-3 and TRBJ2-2; TRBD1 matches at 11 bases. V shed 4 bases, J shed 6 bases, and the junction held 1 base outside the gene matches. The CDR3 extends over 14 amino acids. The germline gives CDR1 ENHRY, CDR2 SYGVKD. The CDR3 loop is CAISGDRGSGELFF. The CDR3 region has the DNA TGTGCCATCAGTGGGGACAGGGGGTCCGGGGAGCTGTTTTTT.

A note on this clone: The same CDR3 can be traced to other DNA sequences in this sample. The chain combines TRBV5-1 with TRBJ2-2, with a tentative D call TRBD1 (5 bases). This CDR3 spans 14 amino acids. Trimming took off 4 bases at V and 1 base at J, with 8 bases between the two ends. Germline-derived CDR1 and CDR2 are SGHRS and YFSETQ. The CDR3: CASSGRGNTGELFF. CDR3 in DNA: TGCGCCAGCAGCGGAAGGGGGAACACCGGGGAGCTGTTTTTT.

This clone was picked up one time. The CDR3 reads CASSLAVGYEQYF. In nucleotides, the CDR3 is TGTGCCAGCAGCTTAGCGGTTGGATACGAGCAGTACTTC. The rearrangement uses TRBV7-7 and TRBJ2-7; D is unclear. CDR1 and CDR2 (germline): SSHAT, FNYEAQ (reference sequence). The CDR3 covers 13 residues. Trimming took off 0 bases at V and 4 bases at J, with 7 bases between the two ends.